The 30 T cell receptor beta chains below were found in one sample sequenced in a study of identical twins listed by TCRdb under 2016. Receptors were amplified or captured by 5' RACE. The sample was run on an Illumina HiSeq 2000. The raw public reads went through TCRdb reprocessing: fastp at Q25, MiXCR clone calling, in-frame beta chains kept. Each CDR3 protein gets just one entry, which takes the most common genes and DNA from the rows behind it. The sample profile shows 200,000 to 250,000 distinct CDR3 sequences; roughly 7% of them were found once. The ten largest clones represent roughly 3.9% of the sample. These data were also filed under a second study, of yellow fever vaccine responses in identical twins.

Sequenced sample: memory (CD45RO+) T cells sorted from blood. What the cell subset or site label conveys for this sample: CD45RO+ enriched T cells. These receptors originate from a woman younger than 30 in good health.

This clonotype appeared many times. The genes are TRBV5-1 and TRBJ2-2; D uncertain. The CDR3 has 16 residues. CDR1 and CDR2 (germline): SGHRS, YFSETQ. Between the trimmed V and J ends, which lost 3 bases and 1 base, there was a span of 13 bases. CDR3 sequence: CASSSNSLGNTGELFF. Here the CDR3 DNA reads TGCGCCAGCAGCTCGAACAGTCTTGGGAACACCGGGGAGCTGTTTTTT. Drawing the rest from reference TRBV5-1 and TRBJ2-2, the complete variable domain is KAGVTQTPRYLIKTRGQQVTLSCSPISGHRSVSWYQQTPGQGLQFLFEYFSETQRNKGNFPGRFSGRQFSNSRSEMNVSTLELGDSALYLCASSSNSLGNTGELFFGEGSRLTVL.

A few counts support this clonotype. The chain carries TRBV20-1 and TRBJ2-5; the D gene is possibly TRBD2 (6 bases). Germline lookup yields CDR1 DFQATT and CDR2 SNEGSKA (reference sequence). Trimming left V 3 bases short and J 7 bases short, with 18 bases between. The CDR3 is 14 residues long. The CDR3 loop is CSASGTGVSVTQYF. DNA for the CDR3: TGCAGTGCTAGTGGGACGGGAGTTTCAGTGACCCAGTACTTC.

This clonotype was seen only a few times. The chain has TRBV20-1 and TRBJ2-7; a possible D gene is TRBD1 (5 bases). CDR3 length: 13 amino acids. Germline CDR1 reads DFQATT; CDR2 reads SNEGSKA (reference sequence). V was pared by 6 bases and J by 0 bases, with 12 bases between. CDR3: CSARQPSSYEQYF. DNA for the CDR3: TGCAGTGCCCGACAGCCGAGCTCCTACGAGCAGTACTTC.

This clonotype has only a few counts. This chain joins TRBV7-9 and TRBJ2-6; D may be TRBD1 or TRBD2 (5 bases each). V gave up 6 bases and J gave up 4 bases, with 19 bases separating them. CDR1 and CDR2 (germline): SEHNR, FQNEAQ (reference sequence). The CDR3 is made up of 17 amino acids. The CDR3 nucleotides read TGTGCCAGCAGACGGGGACCGATTCGGCCAGGGGCCAACGTCCTGACTTTC. Translated, it gives CASRRGPIRPGANVLTF. The entire variable domain, with the rest obtained from reference TRBV7-9 and TRBJ2-6, is as follows: DTGVSQNPRHKITKRGQNVTFRCDPISEHNRLYWYRQTLGQGPEFLTYFQNEAQLEKSRLLSDRFSAERPKGSFSTLEIQRTEQGDSAMYLCASRRGPIRPGANVLTFGAGSRLTVL.

This clonotype was counted many times. This sequence joins TRBV27 and TRBJ2-1; a weak D match, TRBD2 (6 bases). This CDR3 has 14 amino acids. Germline CDR1 reads MNHEY; CDR2 reads SMNVEV (reference sequence). V was pared by 6 bases and J by 6 bases, with 15 bases between. The CDR3 DNA follows: TGTGCCAGCAGACTAGAGTGGGACTCCAATGAGCAGTTCTTC. This codes for CASRLEWDSNEQFF.

This rearrangement joins TRBV6-1 to TRBJ2-7, with 7 bases lining up with TRBD2. The germline V gene has CDR1 MNHNS and CDR2 SASEGT. The junction had 17 bases not matched to a gene; V was cut back by 6 bases and J by 6 bases. This CDR3 comprises 16 residues. The CDR3 DNA reads TGTGCCAGCAGCCCCACGGGGGAGGGGATAGTTACCGAGCAGTACTTC. Translation gives CASSPTGEGIVTEQYF.

The V gene is TRBV28, the J gene TRBJ2-7; D is possibly TRBD2 (5 bases). V was cut by 6 bases and J by 3 bases, with 21 bases left in between. CDR1 MDHEN and CDR2 SYDVKM come from the germline V gene. CDR3 length equals 16 residues. Written as DNA, the CDR3 is TGTGCCAGCAGCACGCTAGCAGAGCGAAACATCTACGAGCAGTACTTC. It encodes CASSTLAERNIYEQYF.

V usage is TRBV5-1 and J usage is TRBJ2-3; 9 positions agree with TRBD1. The CDR3 sequence is 16 residues long. With V trimmed by 5 bases and J by 1 base, 8 bases remained unmatched. The germline CDR1 and CDR2 sequences are SGHRS and YFSETQ. The CDR3 protein is CASRHGTGFGTDTQYF. In nucleotides, the CDR3 is TGCGCCAGCAGGCACGGGACAGGGTTTGGCACAGATACGCAGTATTTT.

This clonotype was counted only a few times. The V call is TRBV5-5, the J call TRBJ2-7, with TRBD2 matching over 8 bases. This CDR3 has 14 amino acids. The germline V gene encodes CDR1 SGHKS and CDR2 YYEKEE (reference sequence). J lost 6 bases, V lost 1 base, and 6 bases had no gene match. CDR3 sequence: CASSLSAGAGEQYF. As DNA, the CDR3 is TGTGCCAGCAGCTTGTCAGCGGGAGCGGGCGAGCAGTACTTC.

This clonotype has a count of ten or more. The chain carries TRBV5-1 and TRBJ2-1, with 16 bases lining up with TRBD2. The CDR3 has 21 amino acids. V lost 4 bases to trimming and J lost 0 bases; unmatched junction nucleotides: 13. From germline, CDR1 is SGHRS and CDR2 YFSETQ. The CDR3 here is CASSAGTSGRALFSSYNEQFF. Here the CDR3 DNA reads TGCGCCAGCAGCGCCGGGACTAGCGGGAGGGCCCTCTTTAGCTCCTACAATGAGCAGTTCTTC.

By proportion, this clonotype is medium-sized (0.01 to 0.1%). This chain uses TRBV10-2 with TRBJ2-3, with 7 positions matching TRBD2. Trimming took 8 bases from V and 1 from J; bases not matched to a gene: 6. This CDR3 region has 14 residues. Germline assignment: CDR1 WSHSY and CDR2 SAAADI. The chain's CDR3 is CASQRLAGTDTQYF. The CDR3 bases are TGCGCCAGCCAAAGACTAGCAGGCACAGATACGCAGTATTTT.

This clonotype was counted a few times. The chain combines TRBV7-9 with TRBJ2-2; the D is unclear. The CDR3 runs 13 residues. Germline CDR1 and CDR2: SEHNR and FQNEAQ (reference sequence). Trimming removed 5 bases from V and 4 bases from J, with 8 bases in between. The CDR3 DNA follows: TGTGCCAGCAGCCATCCGCGCACCGGGGAGCTGTTTTTT. Protein product: CASSHPRTGELFF.

This clonotype appeared many times. The chain recombines TRBV5-5 with TRBJ1-5; D remains ambiguous. Trimming pared 4 bases from V and 2 bases from J, leaving 16 bases between. Germline assignment: CDR1 SGHKS and CDR2 YYEKEE (reference sequence). CDR3 length equals 16 residues. The CDR3, as DNA: TGTGCCAGCAGCCTCGCGGGTCCTGGGGGCAATCAGCCCCAGCATTTT. Amino acid sequence: CASSLAGPGGNQPQHF.

This clonotype was detected ten times or more. This sequence joins TRBV11-2 and TRBJ2-3; D is perhaps TRBD1 (5 bases). The germline V gene has CDR1 SGHAT and CDR2 FQNNGV. The CDR3 length is 14 residues. V was cut by 0 bases and J by 5 bases, with 9 bases left in between. The CDR3 here is CASSLDGAVDTQYF. The CDR3 coding sequence is TGTGCCAGCAGCTTAGATGGGGCGGTAGATACGCAGTATTTT.

In this sample, this clonotype turned up a few times. The rearrangement joins TRBV10-3 to TRBJ2-5; possibly TRBD1 or TRBD2 for D (5 bases each). Trimming pared 7 bases from V and 5 bases from J, leaving 14 bases between. The CDR3 runs to 13 residues. Germline V gene sequence: CDR1 ENHRY, CDR2 SYGVKD. The CDR3 spells CAITPGPGETQYF. For the CDR3, the DNA is TGTGCCATCACCCCGGGGCCAGGGGAGACCCAGTACTTC.

Worth noting for this clonotype: It may be a read error: a sequence one base away is much more abundant. This chain joins TRBV12-3 or TRBV12-4 and TRBJ2-1; D is possibly TRBD1 (8 bases). The length of the CDR3 is 14 residues. The V end was cut by 8 bases, the J end by 8 bases, with 19 bases between. The CDR3 loop is CASGSLQGGDEQFF. CDR3 DNA: TGTGCCAGCGGTTCCCTACAGGGGGGGGATGAGCAGTTCTTC.

The chain is built from TRBV19 and TRBJ2-1; D perhaps matches TRBD2 (5 bases). V shed 3 bases and J shed 3 bases, with 9 bases lying between them. Germline V gene data show CDR1 as LNHDA and CDR2 as SQIVND (reference sequence). This CDR3 has 14 residues. This CDR3 reads CASSILRGYNEQFF. DNA of the CDR3: TGTGCCAGTAGTATCCTCCGGGGCTACAATGAGCAGTTCTTC.

This clonotype was picked up a small number of times. CDR3 residues: CASWEGLETQYF. DNA for the CDR3: TGTGCCAGCTGGGAGGGTTTAGAGACCCAGTACTTC. The chain joins TRBV2 to TRBJ2-5; 7 bases map to TRBD2. V was pared by 8 bases and J by 4 bases, with 4 bases of the junction left unmatched. This CDR3 comprises 12 residues. Looked up from germline, CDR1 is SNHLY and CDR2 is FYNNEI.

The table lists this clonotype with a few counts. The chain recombines TRBV6-1 with TRBJ2-1; D gene ambiguous. V was trimmed by 3 bases and J by 13 bases, leaving 7 bases between them. The CDR3 has 10 amino acids. Germline loops: CDR1 MNHNS, CDR2 SASEGT. In nucleotides, the CDR3 is TGTGCCAGCAGTGAGGTCCTTCAGTTCTTC. It yields the protein CASSEVLQFF.

There are a few counts of this clonotype. The V gene is TRBV20-1, the J gene TRBJ2-3; D unclear. Trimming cost V 3 bases and J 4 bases, with 14 bases left between them. CDR1 is DFQATT and CDR2 is SNEGSKA in the germline V gene (reference sequence). The CDR3 extends over 14 amino acids. CDR3 bases: TGCAGTGCTAGGATAGTTCCGGCCTCAGATACGCAGTATTTT. Its translation: CSARIVPASDTQYF.

The J gene is TRBJ2-2, the V gene TRBV5-4; possibly TRBD1 or TRBD2 for D (5 bases each). CDR3 length equals 17 residues. Germline V gene data show CDR1 as SGHNT and CDR2 as YYREEE (reference sequence). The V end was cut by 5 bases, the J end by 0 bases, with 17 bases between. The CDR3 DNA follows: TGTGCCAGCAGTACTCTTGGGGCGCGGGCGAACACCGGGGAGCTGTTTTTT. Residues: CASSTLGARANTGELFF.

This rearrangement joins TRBV6-1 to TRBJ2-7; D perhaps matches TRBD2 (6 bases). Germline-derived CDR1 and CDR2 are MNHNS and SASEGT. This CDR3 contains 12 residues. The V and J ends lost 0 bases and 9 bases respectively, with 9 bases between them. This chain's CDR3 is CASSEAGSAQYV. The DNA for the CDR3 is TGTGCCAGCAGTGAAGCCGGGAGTGCGCAGTACGTC.

This clonotype occurred many times. The CDR3 DNA follows: TGTGCCATCAGTGACGGACCCCAAGAGACCCAGTACTTC. The encoded protein is CAISDGPQETQYF. The chain employs TRBV10-3 and TRBJ2-5; no definite D call. Germline loops: CDR1 ENHRY, CDR2 SYGVKD. The CDR3 extends over 13 amino acids. Trimming removed 3 bases at V and 1 base at J, with 6 bases between.

This clonotype was seen many times. This rearrangement joins TRBV20-1 to TRBJ2-1; the match to TRBD2 covers 13 bases. J lost 7 bases, V lost 4 bases, and 4 bases had no gene match. Germline CDR1 reads DFQATT; CDR2 reads SNEGSKA (reference sequence). CDR3 size: 14 residues. The CDR3 here is CSATTSGRRNEQFF. In DNA, the CDR3 is TGCAGTGCTACGACTAGCGGGAGGCGTAATGAGCAGTTCTTC.

Details on this clonotype: One base away lies a much larger clone, so this may be a sequencing read error. The chain recombines TRBV12-3 or TRBV12-4 with TRBJ2-7; no clear D. The CDR3 runs to 13 residues. The CDR3 DNA sequence: TGTGCCAGCAGTTATGTCCCTTCCTACGAGGAGTACTTC. Translated, it gives CASSYVPSYEEYF.

This clonotype occurred a few times. The chain is built from TRBV7-7 and TRBJ2-3; no reliable D call. V was pared by 2 bases and J by 0 bases, with 9 bases between. The germline CDR1 and CDR2 sequences are SSHAT and FNYEAQ (reference sequence). The CDR3 runs 15 residues. CDR3 sequence (DNA): TGTGCCAGCAGCTTATATCCCGGTAGCACAGATACGCAGTATTTT. Translating gives CASSLYPGSTDTQYF.

This clonotype was seen only a few times. The genes are TRBV6-1 and TRBJ2-1; 8 bases align to TRBD2. Unmatched junction bases numbered 10, after V lost 8 bases and J lost 4 bases. CDR1 and CDR2 (germline): MNHNS, SASEGT. The CDR3 has 15 amino acids. The CDR3 coding sequence is TGTGCCAGCCAAGCGGCGGGGGGCCGATACAATGAGCAGTTCTTC. Residues: CASQAAGGRYNEQFF.

In its sample, this clonotype was seen a few times. J is TRBJ2-7 and V is TRBV2, with D perhaps matching TRBD1 (6 bases). The germline V gene has CDR1 SNHLY and CDR2 FYNNEI. Trimming removed 6 bases at V and 7 bases at J, with 16 bases between. CDR3 length equals 13 residues. The CDR3 spells CASSRYREGEQYV. The CDR3 DNA sequence: TGTGCCAGCAGCCGTTACAGGGAAGGGGAGCAGTACGTC.

This clonotype was counted at least ten times. V gene TRBV12-3 or TRBV12-4 combines with J gene TRBJ2-3; TRBD2 agrees at 16 bases. The CDR3 is made up of 20 amino acids. V was clipped by 5 bases and J by 0 bases; unmatched bases: 11. The CDR3 reads CASSPTGTSGGASSTDTQYF. As DNA, the CDR3 is TGTGCCAGCAGTCCCACCGGGACTAGCGGGGGGGCGTCTAGCACAGATACGCAGTATTTT.

This chain links TRBV20-1 with TRBJ2-7; the D gene is possibly TRBD1 (6 bases). This CDR3 contains 12 residues. Trimming shortened V by 7 bases and J by 3 bases, and 13 bases separated the two germline ends. The germline gives CDR1 DFQATT, CDR2 SNEGSKA (reference sequence). For the CDR3, the DNA is TGCAGTGTACAGGGAGTAGGCTACGAGCAGTACTTC. It is translated as CSVQGVGYEQYF.